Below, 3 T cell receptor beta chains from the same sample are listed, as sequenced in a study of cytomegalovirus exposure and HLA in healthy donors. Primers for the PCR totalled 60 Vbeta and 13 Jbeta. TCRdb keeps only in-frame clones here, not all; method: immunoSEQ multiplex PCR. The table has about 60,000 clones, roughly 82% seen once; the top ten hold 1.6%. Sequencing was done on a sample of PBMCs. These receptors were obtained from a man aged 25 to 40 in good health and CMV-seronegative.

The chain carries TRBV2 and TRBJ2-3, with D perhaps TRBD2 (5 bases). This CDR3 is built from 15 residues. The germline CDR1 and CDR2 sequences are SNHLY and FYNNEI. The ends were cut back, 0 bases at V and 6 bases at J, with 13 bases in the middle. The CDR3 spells CASSEAIARGDTQYF. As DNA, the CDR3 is TGTGCCAGCAGTGAAGCGATCGCTAGAGGGGATACGCAGTATTTT.

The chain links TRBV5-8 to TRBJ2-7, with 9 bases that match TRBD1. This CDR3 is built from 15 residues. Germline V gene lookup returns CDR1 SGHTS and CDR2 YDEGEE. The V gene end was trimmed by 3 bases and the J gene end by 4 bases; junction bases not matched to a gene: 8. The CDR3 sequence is CASSWGTGPGYEQYF. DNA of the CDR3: TGTGCCAGCAGCTGGGGGACAGGGCCCGGTTACGAGCAGTACTTC.

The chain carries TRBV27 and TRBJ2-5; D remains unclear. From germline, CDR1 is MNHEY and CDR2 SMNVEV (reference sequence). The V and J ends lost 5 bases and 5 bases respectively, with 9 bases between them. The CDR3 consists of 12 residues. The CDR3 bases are TGTGCCAGCAGTCCCCCCGGGGAGACCCAGTACTTC. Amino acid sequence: CASSPPGETQYF.